This is a list of T cell receptor beta chains from one sample in a study of T cell responses to AZD1222 COVID-19 vaccine. Assay: immunoSEQ multiplex PCR; the TCRdb copy retains only in-frame clones and omits some. The table records under 200,000 clones, roughly 90% of them present only once. This specimen was peripheral blood, taken 28 days after the second AZD1222 dose. These receptors originate from an adult who received the AZD1222 COVID-19 vaccine. The CDR3 runs from the conserved cysteine through the conserved F or W. Fields, in order: V gene, D gene, clone size, J gene, CDR3 DNA, CDR3 protein. The D gene is left open where the match is weak. The size entry is marked missing in some rows and otherwise reads once, few, many or a size class.

TRBV7-9	NA	NA	TRBJ2-3	TGTGCCAGCAGCCGGGGGACGGAAAATACGCAGTATTTT	CASSRGTENTQYF
TRBV2	TRBD1	NA	TRBJ2-7	TGTGCCAGCAGTGAACGCCCGGGACAGGGGGCACGTACCTACGAGCAGTACTTC	CASSERPGQGARTYEQYF
TRBV7-2	TRBD1	NA	TRBJ1-5	TGTGCCAGCAGCTTACAAGGGGGCAACAATCAGCCCCAGCATTTT	CASSLQGGNNQPQHF
TRBV19	NA	once	TRBJ2-7	TGTGCCAGTAGTATTTGGACGACCGGATCCTACGAGCAGTACTTC	CASSIWTTGSYEQYF
TRBV13	TRBD1	NA	TRBJ1-6	TGTGCCAGCAGCCTTCGGGACAGGACGACCAATTCACCCCTCCACTTT	CASSLRDRTTNSPLHF
TRBV30	NA	NA	TRBJ2-3	TGTGCCTGGAGTGGGGTCGGTCTTTTCACAGATACGCAGTATTTT	CAWSGVGLFTDTQYF
TRBV10-2	NA	once	TRBJ2-1	TGCGCCAGCAGTGAGAACTATGAGCAGTTCTTC	CASSENYEQFF
TRBV6-5	NA	NA	TRBJ1-1	TGTGCCAGCAGTTCAGCAGGGCTCACTGAAGCTTTCTTT	CASSSAGLTEAFF
TRBV5-8	NA	NA	TRBJ2-3	TGTGCCAGCAGCTTGGGGAAGGTTTCCACAGATACGCAGTATTTT	CASSLGKVSTDTQYF
TRBV6-5	NA	NA	TRBJ1-2	TGTGCCAGCAGTTTTGACTATAACTATGGCTACACCTTC	CASSFDYNYGYTF
TRBV5-1	NA	NA	TRBJ2-7	TGCGCCAGCAGCTTGGCGGGACTCCACTACGAGCAGTACTTC	CASSLAGLHYEQYF
TRBV9	TRBD1	NA	TRBJ1-3	TGTGCCAGCAGCGTTTCGAGGGGGCGAAACACCATATATTTT	CASSVSRGRNTIYF
TRBV7-9	NA	NA	TRBJ2-7	TGTGCCAGCAGCCCCTCCTACGAGCAGTACTTC	CASSPSYEQYF
TRBV30	NA	NA	TRBJ1-1	TGTGCCTGGAGTGATAGGGCCGTTGAAGCTTTCTTT	CAWSDRAVEAFF
TRBV6-5	NA	NA	TRBJ2-6	TGTGCCAGCAGTTACTTTCAGTCTGGGGCCAACGTCCTGACTTTC	CASSYFQSGANVLTF
TRBV5-1	NA	NA	TRBJ1-2	TGCGCCAGCAGCTCGACCCGGGGCTATGGCTACACCTTC	CASSSTRGYGYTF
TRBV19	TRBD1	NA	TRBJ1-5	TGTGCCAGTAGGGACAGGGTCTATCAGCCCCAGCATTTT	CASRDRVYQPQHF
TRBV30	NA	NA	TRBJ2-7	TGTGCCTGGAGTGTAAAGGTCGAGCAGTACTTC	CAWSVKVEQYF
TRBV6-5	NA	NA	TRBJ1-2	TGTGCCAGCAGTTACTCGGGGGTGGGCAACTATGGCTACACCTTC	CASSYSGVGNYGYTF
TRBV28	NA	NA	TRBJ1-5	TGTGCCAGCAGCCTAAGTTCCTCCGAGCCCCAGCATTTT	CASSLSSSEPQHF
TRBV30	TRBD1	NA	TRBJ2-3	TGTGCCTCGCTTAGACAGGGTGGGGTGGGTACGCAGTATTTT	CASLRQGGVGTQYF
TRBV6-5	TRBD1	few	TRBJ1-2	TGTGCCAGCCGTCGTCAGGACAGGGCGAGGGATGGCTACACCTTC	CASRRQDRARDGYTF